This TCR beta chain was observed in a study of PD-1 blockade in classical Hodgkin lymphoma. Profiling relied on immunoSEQ multiplex PCR, and the TCRdb table lists in-frame clones only, not all of them. Of 25,000 to 35,000 clones in the sample, approximately 66% are singletons; the top ten hold 20% to 30%. The CDR3 totals 15 residues. J was trimmed by 7 bases and V by 5 bases; bases with no gene match: 9. Germline assignment: CDR1 MNHEY and CDR2 SMNVEV (reference sequence). No patient escaped relapse after autologous stem cell transplantation, and brentuximab vedotin exposure varied. The sample here was peripheral blood mononuclear cells (PBMCs), taken before the second cycle of nivolumab. This TCR derives from a human donor with classical Hodgkin lymphoma. The rearrangement links TRBV27 to TRBJ1-5, with 9 bases lining up with TRBD1. The CDR3 loop is CASSPSGTGNQPQHF. The CDR3, as DNA: TGTGCCAGCAGTCCCTCCGGGACAGGGAACCAGCCCCAGCATTTT.